This T cell receptor beta chain was recovered during a study of cytomegalovirus exposure and HLA in healthy donors. Notes on the study in general: In presence/absence analyses, roughly uniform sequencing depth across donors was assumed. Among the CMV-associated chains, a few were confirmed in vitro as specific for CMV antigens.

Concerning this clone: Antigen unknown.

V dropped 0 bases and J dropped 4; count of bases not matched to a gene: 9. The CDR3 extends over 16 amino acids. Germline assignment: CDR1 SGHNT and CDR2 YYREEE (reference sequence). PCR was performed using 60 Vbeta and 13 Jbeta primers. Libraries were prepared by immunoSEQ multiplex PCR; TCRdb keeps only in-frame clonotypes and omits some of them. This sample lists fewer than 85,000 clones; its ten largest clones have roughly 13%. This chain connects TRBV5-4 to TRBJ2-5, with TRBD2 matching over 7 bases. The source material was PBMCs. The receptor was derived from a man over 45 in good health and CMV-seropositive. The CDR3 reads CASSLALAEGLETQYF. DNA of the CDR3: TGTGCCAGCAGCTTGGCCCTAGCGGAGGGGCTAGAGACCCAGTACTTC. Drawing the rest from reference TRBV5-4 and TRBJ2-5, the complete variable domain is ETGVTQSPTHLIKTRGQQVTLRCSSQSGHNTVSWYQQALGQGPQFIFQYYREEENGRGNFPPRFSGLQFPNYSSELNVNALELDDSALYLCASSLALAEGLETQYFGPGTRLLVL.